This TCR beta chain derives from a study of shared clonotypes between healthy human individuals. Points from the study as a whole: Rarefaction revealed incomplete sorted-subset sequencing despite large depth.

Naive CD8 cells lacked CD45RO and underwent positive selection for CCR7, leaving out terminally differentiated effector memory CD45RA+ cells. Of note for this clone: Antigen: not known.

The V end was cut by 0 bases, the J end by 5 bases, with 16 bases between. This CDR3 is built from 15 residues. Germline values: CDR1 GTSNPN, CDR2 SVGIG (reference sequence). The method was immunoSEQ multiplex PCR; TCRdb's version includes in-frame clones alone and lacks a portion of them. The data contain about 800,000 clones, 96% of them singletons. This chain joins TRBV30 and TRBJ1-1; D possibly corresponds to TRBD1 (6 bases). This receptor was identified in a man between 25 and 39 years old in good health. The sample consisted of naive CD8+ T cells sorted from blood. CDR3 nucleotides: TGTGCCTGGAGTGTTGGTACAGGGTATGGGACTGAAGCTTTCTTT. This translates into CAWSVGTGYGTEAFF.